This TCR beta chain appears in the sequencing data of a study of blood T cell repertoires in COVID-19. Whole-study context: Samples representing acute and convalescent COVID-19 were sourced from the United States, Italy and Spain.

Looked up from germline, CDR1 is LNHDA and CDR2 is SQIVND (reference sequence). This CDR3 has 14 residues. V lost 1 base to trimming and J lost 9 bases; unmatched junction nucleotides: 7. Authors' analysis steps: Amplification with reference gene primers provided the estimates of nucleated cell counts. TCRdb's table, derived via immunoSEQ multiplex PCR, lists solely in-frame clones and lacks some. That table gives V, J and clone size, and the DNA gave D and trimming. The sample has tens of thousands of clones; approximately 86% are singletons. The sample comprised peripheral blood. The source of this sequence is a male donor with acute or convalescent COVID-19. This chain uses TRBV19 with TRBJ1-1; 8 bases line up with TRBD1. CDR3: CASSIGTGNRKAFF. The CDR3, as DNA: TGTGCCAGTAGTATAGGGACAGGGAATCGGAAAGCTTTCTTT.